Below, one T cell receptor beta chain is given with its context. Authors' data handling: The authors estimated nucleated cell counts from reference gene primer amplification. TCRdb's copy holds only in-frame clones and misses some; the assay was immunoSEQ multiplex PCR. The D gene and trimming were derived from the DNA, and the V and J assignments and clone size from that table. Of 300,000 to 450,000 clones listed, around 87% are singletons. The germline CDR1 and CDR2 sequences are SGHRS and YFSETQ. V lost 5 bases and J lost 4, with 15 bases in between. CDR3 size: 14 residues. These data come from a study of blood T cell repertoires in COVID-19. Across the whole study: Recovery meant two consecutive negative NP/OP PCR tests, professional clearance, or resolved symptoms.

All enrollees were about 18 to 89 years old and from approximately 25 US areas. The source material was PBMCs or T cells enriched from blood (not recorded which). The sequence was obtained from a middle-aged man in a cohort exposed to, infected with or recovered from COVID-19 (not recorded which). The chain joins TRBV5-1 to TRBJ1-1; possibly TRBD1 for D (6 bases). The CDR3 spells CASRYTGSSTEAFF. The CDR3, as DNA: TGCGCCAGCAGATACACAGGGTCGAGCACTGAAGCTTTCTTT.